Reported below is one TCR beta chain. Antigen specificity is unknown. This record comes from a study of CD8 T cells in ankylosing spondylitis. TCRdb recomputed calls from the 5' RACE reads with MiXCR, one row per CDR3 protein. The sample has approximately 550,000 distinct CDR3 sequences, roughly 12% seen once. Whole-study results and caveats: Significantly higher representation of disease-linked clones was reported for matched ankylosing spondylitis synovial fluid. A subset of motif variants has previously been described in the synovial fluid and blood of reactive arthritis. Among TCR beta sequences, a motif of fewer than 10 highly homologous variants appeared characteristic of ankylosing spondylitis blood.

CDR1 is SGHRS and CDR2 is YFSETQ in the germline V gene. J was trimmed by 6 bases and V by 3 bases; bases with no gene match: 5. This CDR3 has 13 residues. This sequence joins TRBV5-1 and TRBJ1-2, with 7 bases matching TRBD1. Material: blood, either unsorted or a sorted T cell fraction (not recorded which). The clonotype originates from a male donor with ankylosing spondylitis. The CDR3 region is CASSYDRVDGYTF. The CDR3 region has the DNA TGCGCCAGCAGCTATGACAGGGTCGATGGCTACACCTTC.